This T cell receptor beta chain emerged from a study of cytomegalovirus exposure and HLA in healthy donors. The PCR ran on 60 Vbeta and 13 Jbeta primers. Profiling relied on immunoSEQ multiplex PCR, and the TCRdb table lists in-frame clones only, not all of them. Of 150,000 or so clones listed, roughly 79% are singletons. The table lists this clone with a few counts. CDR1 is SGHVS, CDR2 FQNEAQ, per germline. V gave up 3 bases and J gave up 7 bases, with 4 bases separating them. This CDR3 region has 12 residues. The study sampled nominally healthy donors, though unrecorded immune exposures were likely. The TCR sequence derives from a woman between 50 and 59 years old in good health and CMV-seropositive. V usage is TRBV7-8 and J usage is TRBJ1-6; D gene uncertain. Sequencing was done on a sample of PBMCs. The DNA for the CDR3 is TGTGCCAGCAGCTTGAGGAATTCACCCCTCCACTTT. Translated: CASSLRNSPLHF.